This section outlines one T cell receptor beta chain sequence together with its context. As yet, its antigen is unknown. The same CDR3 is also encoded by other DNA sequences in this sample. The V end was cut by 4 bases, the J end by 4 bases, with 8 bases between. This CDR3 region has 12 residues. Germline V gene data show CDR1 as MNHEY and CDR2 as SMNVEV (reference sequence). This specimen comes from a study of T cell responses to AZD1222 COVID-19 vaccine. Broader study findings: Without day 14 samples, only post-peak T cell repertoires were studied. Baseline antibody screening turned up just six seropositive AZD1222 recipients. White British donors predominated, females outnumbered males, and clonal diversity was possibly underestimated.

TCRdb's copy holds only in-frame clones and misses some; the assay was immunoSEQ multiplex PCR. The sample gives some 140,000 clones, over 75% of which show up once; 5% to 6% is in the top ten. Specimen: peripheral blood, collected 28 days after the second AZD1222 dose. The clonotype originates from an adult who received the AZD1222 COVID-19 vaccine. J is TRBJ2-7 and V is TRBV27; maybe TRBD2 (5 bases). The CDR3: CASSSTGYEQYF. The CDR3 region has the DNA TGTGCCAGCAGTTCTACGGGATACGAGCAGTACTTC.